This TCR beta chain was captured by sequencing in a study of molecular identifiers for immune sequencing clone quantification. The CD8+CD4-CCR7+CD45RA+ phenotype defined the sorted naive CD8 T cells. The trim removed 3 bases at V and 6 bases at J, leaving 6 bases unmatched. CDR3 size: 14 residues. CDR1 and CDR2 from the germline V gene are LNHNV and YYDKDF (reference sequence). Methods described previously, with TCR primers listed, were used for bulk TCR libraries. One entry per CDR3 protein results from TCRdb running MiXCR on the PCR reads. The top ten clones hold around 1.4% of a sample with about 68,000 distinct CDR3 sequences, approximately 18% of them seen once. Findings and caveats of the study: Identical barcode-sharing TCR molecules could lead to underestimated sizes for highly expanded clones. Clones that exceeded 20 RNA copies held over 98% of effector molecules, yet under 1% in naive cells.

This clonotype was recorded a few times. Its specificity is not known. The V and J genes are TRBV15 and TRBJ2-7; TRBD1 matches 9 bases. The receptor comes from a human donor in good health. Some libraries in this study had Jurkat cell RNA spiked in. The specimen sequenced was naive CD8+ T cells from blood, with Jurkat cell RNA spiked in. As for subset: FACS-sorted CD8+CD4-CCR7+CD45RA+ naive T cells. The CDR3 region is CATSRGGQGGEQYF. In nucleotides, the CDR3 is TGTGCCACCAGCAGGGGGGGACAGGGTGGCGAGCAGTACTTC.